The sequence of this T cell receptor beta chain was determined in a study of regulatory T cells in long-lasting Graves disease. With iRepertoire HTBI primers and Arm-PCR of CDR3 regions, TCR beta libraries were built. TCRdb reanalysed the multiplex PCR reads using MiXCR and keeps one entry per CDR3 protein. The sample yields 560,000 or so distinct CDR3 sequences, about 15% seen once. Many counts were recorded for this clonotype. The time point here: newly diagnosed GD, antithyroid drugs for less than 3 months. Generation of the TCR library employed RNA extracted from PBMCs. This CDR3 comprises 15 residues. V shed 2 bases and J 0 bases; nucleotides not matched to a gene: 3. Germline V gives CDR1 SGHRS, CDR2 YFSETQ. In addition, the sample was reused for a study of T cells in Graves' hyperthyroidism and ophthalmopathy. That paper adds: Among the patients, aged 18 to 65, hyperthyroidism was newly diagnosed and had lasted under 2 months. Ophthalmopathy was identified by the model a median 6.5 months ahead of onset.

The input for sequencing was peripheral blood mononuclear cells (PBMCs), taken at new diagnosis, from a patient treated with antithyroid drugs. The rearrangement links TRBV5-1 to TRBJ2-7, with 9 bases matching TRBD2. The receptor was isolated from a man aged 18 to 35 with Graves disease. The CDR3 DNA reads as TGCGCCAGCAGCTTCCGGACTAGCGTCTCCTACGAGCAGTACTTC. Its protein is CASSFRTSVSYEQYF.